A single sample gave rise to the 8 T cell receptor beta chains below, sequenced in a study of CD8+ T cells in alopecia areata. Treatment described: oral pan-JAK inhibitor, 5-10 mg twice daily. Reverse transcription of extracted RNA yielded cDNA, which provided the sequencing template. This table comes from immunoSEQ multiplex PCR, and its TCRdb copy is limited to in-frame clones, with some not included. Among roughly 200,000 clones listed, about 48% were seen once. Sequences were derived from CD8+ T cells sorted from blood, sampled at week 24, from a patient treated with tofacitinib. The origin of the receptors is a human donor with alopecia areata.

The chain recombines TRBV13 with TRBJ2-3, with no clear D. The CDR3 totals 11 residues. V was pared by 5 bases and J by 2 bases, with 2 bases between. Germline V lookup: CDR1 PRHDT, CDR2 FYEKMQ (reference sequence). Here the CDR3 DNA reads TGTGCCAGCAGCCACACAGATACGCAGTATTTT. Its protein is CASSHTDTQYF.

The V gene is TRBV25-1, the J gene TRBJ1-2; 8 bases are shared with TRBD1. The CDR3 runs 16 residues. Germline loops: CDR1 MGHDK, CDR2 SYGVNS. After removal of 2 bases from V and 6 bases from J, the junction contained 11 bases not matched to a gene. The CDR3: CASSEKQGVGWNGYTF. The DNA for the CDR3 is TGTGCCAGCAGTGAAAAACAGGGGGTTGGCTGGAATGGCTACACCTTC.

This chain uses TRBV5-6 with TRBJ1-2; D unresolved. CDR3 length: 14 residues. Trimming pared 0 bases from V and 7 bases from J, leaving 13 bases between. Looked up from germline, CDR1 is SGHDT and CDR2 is YYEEEE. CDR3 in amino acids: CASSLGSGGRGYTF. The CDR3 DNA sequence: TGTGCCAGCAGCTTGGGGTCAGGAGGACGTGGCTACACCTTC.

CDR3 coding DNA: TGTGCCAGCAGCCAAGCAGGACGGAGCACAGATACGCAGTATTTT. Amino acid sequence: CASSQAGRSTDTQYF. The rearrangement uses TRBV14 and TRBJ2-3; D is unclear. The length of the CDR3 is 15 residues. Germline V gene lookup returns CDR1 SGHDN and CDR2 FVKESK. V was cut by 1 base and J by 0 bases, with 8 bases left in between.

The rearrangement uses TRBV28 and TRBJ1-1, with D uncertain. The CDR3 has 13 residues. Germline CDR1 is MDHEN and CDR2 is SYDVKM. The V gene lost 8 bases and the J gene lost 0 bases, with 10 bases spanning the gap. CDR3 residues: CASEDGLNTEAFF. CDR3 DNA: TGTGCCAGCGAGGACGGATTGAACACTGAAGCTTTCTTT.

The sample holds a few counts of this clone. The chain couples TRBV25-1 to TRBJ2-1, with D unresolved. The V gene lost 4 bases and the J gene lost 3 bases, with 13 bases spanning the gap. Germline values: CDR1 MGHDK, CDR2 SYGVNS. This CDR3 comprises 15 residues. The CDR3 DNA reads TGTGCCAGCAGTGGCCGGGTTGGGGACTACAATGAGCAGTTCTTC. It yields the protein CASSGRVGDYNEQFF.

The gene calls are TRBV4-2 and TRBJ2-1, with 10 bases lining up with TRBD2. The CDR3 is 16 amino acids. The J segment lost 8 bases and the V segment lost 3 bases, leaving 10 bases of the junction unmatched. The germline V gene encodes CDR1 LGHNA and CDR2 YNFKEQ. The CDR3 sequence is CASSQLSGGVLDEQFF. CDR3 DNA: TGTGCCAGCAGCCAGCTAAGCGGGGGGGTACTCGATGAGCAGTTCTTC.

This clone was detected only once. DNA for the CDR3: TGTGCCAGCAGAGGGGGAAACTCCTACGAGCAGTACTTC. It is translated as CASRGGNSYEQYF. The J gene is TRBJ2-7, the V gene TRBV27; possible D gene TRBD1, 6 bases. The germline V gene encodes CDR1 MNHEY and CDR2 SMNVEV (reference sequence). V lost 6 bases and J 0 bases, leaving 9 bases between the germline ends. This CDR3 has 13 amino acids.